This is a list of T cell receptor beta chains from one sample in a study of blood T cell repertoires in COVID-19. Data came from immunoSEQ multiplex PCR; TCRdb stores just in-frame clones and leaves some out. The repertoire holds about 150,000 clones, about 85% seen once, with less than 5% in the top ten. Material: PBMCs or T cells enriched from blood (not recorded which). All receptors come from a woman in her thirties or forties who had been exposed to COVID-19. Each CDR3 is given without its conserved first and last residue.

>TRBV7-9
ASSLSGRGTGELF
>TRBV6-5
ASSYSSGPLYEQY
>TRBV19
ASREKGASNTEAF
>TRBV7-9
ASSPPRQGPYEQY
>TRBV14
ASSQARYEQY
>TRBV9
ASSVGLAGGYGEQF
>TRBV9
ASSVDTHTDTQY
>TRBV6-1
ASSEPGEQY
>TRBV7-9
ASSTSQWEKLF
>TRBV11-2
ASSFLAGGYNEQF
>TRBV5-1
ASRPGRGSGETQY
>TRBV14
ASSQTGGWREQY
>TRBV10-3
AISGTGGGTEAF
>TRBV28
ASSSPDTTNYGYT
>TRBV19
ATKRGHLDGYT
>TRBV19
ASSIGGETEAF
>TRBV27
ASTLVWVAGENEQF
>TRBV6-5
ASSYSGQATEAF
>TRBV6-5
ASSTRVGVEYGYT
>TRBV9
ASSPGVLSYNEQF
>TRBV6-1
ASSETRTLANQPQH
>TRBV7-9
ASRITGLHEQY
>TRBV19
ASSTKARSSGNTIY
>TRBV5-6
ASSSPTDRWGPYEQY
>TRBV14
ASSLRSAYDTQY
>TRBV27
ASSLMLGQFSYEQY
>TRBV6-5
ASRPQGSGNTIY
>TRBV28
ASRYYTGDTEAF
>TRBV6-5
ASSTDRGLEEKLF
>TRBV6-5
ASSSPLSGPTNTIY
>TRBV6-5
ASSYGLGNTEAF
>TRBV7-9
ASSLEGLAGRSSYNEQF
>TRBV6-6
ASSYRGGGNYNEQF
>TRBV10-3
AISGQVQGDSNTGELF
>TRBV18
ASSPQEQGAAF
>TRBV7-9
ASSFTGLTNTGELF
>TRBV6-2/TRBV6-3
ASSSSDRLSSYEQY
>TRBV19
ASSFTGTRGAEQY
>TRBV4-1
ASSHFDRIGENYGYT
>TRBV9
ASSVSGTWGETQY
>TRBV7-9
ASSLGQGTF
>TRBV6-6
ASRRKSYTGTSTDTQY
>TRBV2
ASSFSGGGYYEQY
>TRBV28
ASSSSIRPGLLGSPLH
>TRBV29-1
SATDRGGRETQY
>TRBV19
ASGENLNTEAF
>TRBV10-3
ATTDRGSYNEQF
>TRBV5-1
ASSLEQGGQPQH
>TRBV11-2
ASSLGIQGGSYGYT